This note documents a single T cell receptor beta chain sequence. Sequenced by immunoSEQ multiplex PCR; TCRdb stores in-frame clones only, minus some. The sample gives a few hundred thousand clones, about 90% of which show up once; 6.4% is in the top ten. The J segment lost 7 bases and the V segment lost 7 bases, leaving 5 bases of the junction unmatched. The CDR3 covers 13 residues. This entry comes from a study of blood T cell repertoires in COVID-19. The rearrangement links TRBV12-3 or TRBV12-4 to TRBJ2-3; 10 bases are a match to TRBD1. The TCR originated in a man aged 18 to 29 who had recovered from COVID-19. The source material was peripheral blood. CDR3 coding DNA: TGTGCCAGCACAAGGACAGGGGGGCATACGCAGTATTTT. It codes for CASTRTGGHTQYF.